This passage covers 19 T cell receptor beta chains from one sample sequenced in a study of shared clonotypes between healthy human individuals. TCRdb's copy holds only in-frame clones and misses some; the assay was immunoSEQ multiplex PCR. The sample consists of 180,000 or so clones, 85% to 95% of them appearing once. The sequenced material came from naive CD4+ T cells sorted from blood. Documented subset: CD45RA+ positively selected. The receptors were sampled from a woman in her twenties or thirties in good health.

This chain joins TRBV28 and TRBJ2-5; no reliable D call. The ends were cut back, 8 bases at V and 6 bases at J, with 16 bases in the middle. CDR1 MDHEN and CDR2 SYDVKM come from the germline V gene. The CDR3 totals 13 residues. The CDR3 loop reads CASAVERPQTQYF. In DNA, the CDR3 is TGTGCCAGCGCTGTAGAGCGCCCTCAGACCCAGTACTTC.

In this sample, this clone turned up once. The CDR3 spells CASSSYRQGIYGYTF. The CDR3 region has the DNA TGTGCCAGCAGTTCGTACCGTCAGGGAATCTACGGCTACACCTTC. V usage is TRBV27 and J usage is TRBJ1-2; D is possibly TRBD1 (5 bases). Per germline, CDR1 MNHEY and CDR2 SMNVEV (reference sequence). Trimming left V 4 bases short and J 8 bases short, with 20 bases between. The CDR3 consists of 15 residues.

The chain uses TRBV5-1 and TRBJ1-2, with a tentative D call TRBD1 (5 bases). This CDR3 spans 15 amino acids. CDR1 SGHRS and CDR2 YFSETQ come from the germline V gene. V was shortened by 0 bases and J by 2 bases, with 11 bases between the two germline ends. The CDR3 sequence: CASSLEGRVNYGYTF. Written as DNA, the CDR3 is TGCGCCAGCAGCTTGGAGGGACGGGTAAACTATGGCTACACCTTC.

The rearrangement joins TRBV29-1 to TRBJ2-5; D call uncertain. The J call could be wrong; TRBJ2-7 is a better fit for the DNA end. The germline V gene has CDR1 SQVTM and CDR2 ANQGSEA. The CDR3 is 12 residues long. The CDR3 DNA is TGCAGCGTGCGAATGGCTGGCGACGAGCAGTACTTC. Protein sequence: CSVRMAGDEQYF.

The J gene is TRBJ1-5, the V gene TRBV28; 10 bases align to TRBD1. Germline values: CDR1 MDHEN, CDR2 SYDVKM. The CDR3 has 16 residues. V trimming: 4 bases; J trimming: 5 bases; junction bases outside the gene matches: 8. DNA for the CDR3: TGTGCCAGCAGTTCAATTCCAGACAGGGGGCATCAGCCCCAGCATTTT. This translates into CASSSIPDRGHQPQHF.

The rearrangement links TRBV18 to TRBJ2-1; a possible D gene is TRBD2 (7 bases). The CDR3 runs 15 residues. The germline CDR1 and CDR2 sequences are KGHSH and LQKENI. With 2 bases removed from V and 1 base from J, the gap between germline ends came to 9 bases. CDR3 region: CASSPRGGSYNEQFF. The CDR3 region has the DNA TGTGCCAGCTCACCAAGGGGGGGATCCTACAATGAGCAGTTCTTC.

This rearrangement joins TRBV28 to TRBJ2-7, with 10 bases that match TRBD1. The CDR3 runs to 16 residues. Germline-derived CDR1 and CDR2 are MDHEN and SYDVKM. The ends lost 4 bases at V and 3 bases at J; junction bases unmatched: 9. Here the CDR3 reads CASSSTGGPNLYEQYF. CDR3 DNA: TGTGCCAGCAGTTCGACAGGGGGCCCTAATCTCTACGAGCAGTACTTC.

The chain combines TRBV30 with TRBJ1-5; a weak D match, TRBD1 (6 bases). The CDR3 is made up of 14 amino acids. V was cut by 3 bases and J by 9 bases, with 18 bases left in between. The V gene's germline CDR1 is GTSNPN and CDR2 SVGIG (reference sequence). As DNA, the CDR3 is TGTGCCTGGAGGATGCAACAGGGCCCAGGGCCCCAGCATTTT. Amino acids: CAWRMQQGPGPQHF. The entire variable domain, with the rest obtained from reference TRBV30 and TRBJ1-5, is as follows: SQTIHQWPATLVQPVGSPLSLECTVEGTSNPNLYWYRQAAGRGLQLLFYSVGIGQISSEVPQNLSASRPQDRQFILSSKKLLLSDSGFYLCAWRMQQGPGPQHFGDGTRLSIL.

The J gene is TRBJ1-1, the V gene TRBV18; TRBD1 matches at 10 bases. V was clipped by 0 bases and J by 7 bases; unmatched bases: 2. CDR3 length equals 14 residues. The V gene's germline CDR1 is KGHSH and CDR2 LQKENI. The CDR3 here is CASSPPGQGIEAFF. DNA of the CDR3: TGTGCCAGCTCACCACCGGGACAGGGGATTGAAGCTTTCTTT.

The V and J genes are TRBV5-5 and TRBJ1-5; D gene uncertain. Looked up from germline, CDR1 is SGHKS and CDR2 is YYEKEE (reference sequence). V shed 0 bases and J shed 4 bases, with 8 bases lying between them. The CDR3 spans 14 residues. The chain's CDR3 is CASSLGPSNQPQHF. The CDR3 nucleotides read TGTGCCAGCAGCTTGGGGCCGTCTAATCAGCCCCAGCATTTT.

The chain couples TRBV28 to TRBJ1-1; a possible D gene is TRBD1 (6 bases). The length of the CDR3 is 13 residues. Germline CDR1 MDHEN, CDR2 SYDVKM. V was clipped by 6 bases and J by 0 bases, with 8 bases between them. The CDR3: CASRRGLNTEAFF. The CDR3 nucleotides are TGTGCCAGCAGGCGGGGGCTGAACACTGAAGCTTTCTTT.

This clone was seen a few times. This chain connects TRBV2 to TRBJ1-2; TRBD1 matches 7 bases. Germline CDR1 is SNHLY and CDR2 is FYNNEI. CDR3 length: 14 amino acids. Trimming cost V 11 bases and J 0 bases; bases outside gene matches: 9. DNA of the CDR3: TGTGCCGTGAGTGGACAGGAGGCTAACTATGGCTACACCTTC. Protein product: CAVSGQEANYGYTF.

This chain connects TRBV5-4 to TRBJ2-5; 7 bases are shared with TRBD2. The assigned J gene may be wrong: the sequence end matches TRBJ2-7 better. The CDR3 runs to 15 residues. Per the germline V gene, CDR1 is SGHNT and CDR2 is YYREEE (reference sequence). CDR3 DNA: TGTGCCAGCAGCTTGTGGGGAGGGCCAAGGAACGAGCAGTACTTC. Residues: CASSLWGGPRNEQYF.

The genes are TRBV23-1 and TRBJ2-3, with 16 positions matching TRBD2. TRBV23-1 falls under the ORF class, with uncertain function. The CDR3 spans 17 residues. V shed 2 bases and J 3 bases; nucleotides not matched to a gene: 2. CDR3 sequence: CASSQGTSGRGTDTQYF. The CDR3 DNA follows: TGCGCCAGCAGTCAAGGGACTAGCGGGAGGGGGACAGATACGCAGTATTTT.

The genes are TRBV9 and TRBJ2-5; tentative D call: TRBD1 (5 bases). Deletions cut 0 bases from V and 2 bases from J, with 17 bases between. This CDR3 has 17 residues. From germline, CDR1 is SGDLS and CDR2 YYNGEE. The CDR3 here is CASSVGKTAHLQETQYF. In DNA form, the CDR3 reads TGTGCCAGCAGCGTAGGAAAGACAGCGCACCTTCAAGAGACCCAGTACTTC.

CDR3 amino acids: CASSTLRQGARGPQHF. The CDR3 coding sequence is TGTGCCAGTAGTACGCTAAGACAGGGGGCTAGAGGGCCCCAGCATTTT. The chain links TRBV19 to TRBJ1-5; 10 bases line up with TRBD1. Per the germline V gene, CDR1 is LNHDA and CDR2 is SQIVND (reference sequence). V was clipped by 4 bases and J by 9 bases; unmatched bases: 12. The CDR3 sequence is 16 residues long. Combining the CDR3 with reference TRBV19 and TRBJ1-5 gives the whole variable domain DGGITQSPKYLFRKEGQNVTLSCEQNLNHDAMYWYRQDPGQGLRLIYYSQIVNDFQKGDIAEGYSVSREKKESFPLTVTSAQKNPTAFYLCASSTLRQGARGPQHFGDGTRLSIL.

This clone was recorded once. The V and J genes are TRBV5-1 and TRBJ2-1; weak D call: TRBD2 (6 bases). V was cut by 1 base and J by 3 bases, with 11 bases left in between. This CDR3 is built from 15 residues. From germline, CDR1 is SGHRS and CDR2 YFSETQ. The CDR3 protein is CASSLFSGSYNEQFF. In DNA, the CDR3 is TGCGCCAGCAGCTTGTTTAGCGGAAGCTACAATGAGCAGTTCTTC.

The genes are TRBV18 and TRBJ2-5, with D unclear. With the DNA end fitting TRBJ2-7 better, the J assignment may be wrong. CDR1 is KGHSH and CDR2 is LQKENI in the germline V gene. This CDR3 spans 14 amino acids. The CDR3 DNA reads TGTGCCAGCTCACCAGGCCAGGAGCTCTACGAGCAGTACTTC. Translating it yields CASSPGQELYEQYF.

A note on this clone: The junction differs from germline at one of its ends, possibly a read error. V usage is TRBV5-1 and J usage is TRBJ1-1; the D gene is possibly TRBD1 (5 bases). The CDR3 extends over 20 amino acids. In germline, CDR1 is SGHRS, CDR2 YFSETQ. CDR3 nucleotides: TGCGCCAGCACCCGAACGGGACTGGTATTCGGGGACCCCGTGAATACTGAAGCTTTCTTT. Amino acid sequence: CASTRTGLVFGDPVNTEAFF.